Listed here is a single TCR beta chain. The data belong to a study of patients and donors after allogeneic stem cell transplantation. In TCRdb, the RT-PCR reads were re-called with MiXCR into one record per CDR3 protein. Of about 110,000 distinct CDR3 sequences detected, approximately 35% appear once; the ten largest clones hold 25% to 35%. CDR3 length: 21 residues. Looked up from germline, CDR1 is SGDLS and CDR2 is YYNGEE. With V trimmed by 2 bases and J by 0 bases, 16 bases remained unmatched. The sequencing input was blood, either unsorted or a sorted T cell fraction (not recorded which). This chain links TRBV9 with TRBJ2-1; 11 nucleotides agree with TRBD2. This sequence originates from a human donor who was either an allogeneic HSCT recipient or a stem cell or donor lymphocyte infusion donor (not recorded which). It is not recorded whose cells these are; they may come from a transplant donor. CDR3 protein: CASSVAPEGTSGGNSYNEQFF. The CDR3 coding sequence is TGTGCCAGCAGCGTCGCGCCGGAGGGGACTAGCGGAGGTAACTCCTACAATGAGCAGTTCTTC.